Below, one TCR beta chain is given with its context. This clone was detected only once. Its antigen is currently not known. Per-base qualities were not stored, and no clone one base away is much larger. This sample is part of a study of siplizumab effects on memory and regulatory T cells (dated by TCRdb to between 2019 and 2020). At the level of the whole study: The study examined how the anti-CD2 antibody siplizumab affects alloreactive T-cell subsets in allogeneic mixed lymphocyte reactions built from human PBMCs. General findings and caveats noted by the study authors: The cumulative frequency of alloreactive sequences traceable to unstimulated CD4+ memory T cells was significantly reduced by siplizumab. Unstimulated naive T cells appeared to be more diverse than memory T cells, and naive cells seemed to make a substantial contribution to the alloresponse. Sequences below about 10^-5 frequency were poorly captured, so only a minor fraction of alloreactive clones could be mapped to unstimulated subsets. No functional confirmation was obtained for the suppressive function of proliferating Tregs from siplizumab cultures. Among mappable alloreactive CD4+ clones, the Treg-derived fraction averaged approximately 69% with siplizumab versus 25% to 30% in control reactions. For roughly 75-97% of proliferating CD4+ or CD8+ clones, no naive or memory phenotype could be assigned.

TCRbeta CDR3 sequencing was performed on sorted unstimulated T cells and on proliferating T cells recovered from mixed lymphocyte reactions. Fresh whole blood from some eleven HLA-typed healthy donors was used to isolate PBMCs. Unstimulated CD4+ regulatory T cells were FACS-sorted to map the origin of alloreactive clones. The library came from the immunoSEQ multiplex PCR assay. Approximately 100,000 TCR templates per sample were assayed on the deep sequencing platform. Genomic DNA extracted from sorted T cells was the material used for TCRbeta CDR3 sequencing. Regarding the original processing steps: The R programming language was used for the clonal analysis of the TCRbeta CDR3 data. Comparing unstimulated samples against CFSE-low samples taken after the reaction was how alloreactive CD4+ and CD8+ clones were defined. Regulatory or non-regulatory origin was assigned to alloreactive CD4+ clones by matching of sequences to sorted unstimulated Treg and non-Treg repertoires. Not all clones reach the TCRdb copy of this immuneACCESS table, which keeps in-frame sequences only. Checked studies attribute under half of the gap to unresolved V genes and leave the rest unexplained. V and J calls and clone size are copied from that table; D and trimming were computed from the DNA. Counted in this sample were 85,000 to 130,000 clones; about 95% of them appeared once. Around 0.6% of the sample belongs to the ten largest clones.

The TCR sequence derives from a human donor in good health. Sample: Tregs sorted from blood.

The DNA sequence is TGCAGCGGGGAGGCTAGCGGGGGACGATATGAGCAGTTCTTC. Its translation is CSGEASGGRYEQFF. The sequence joins TRBV29-1 to TRBJ2-1, and 10 junction bases match TRBD2. V has 7 bases trimmed and J has 8 bases trimmed; junction bases matching no gene number 11. The cysteine opens and the phenylalanine closes a CDR3 of 14 amino acids. Of the read, only the CDR3 DNA is kept; its 42 bases are in frame from base 1. CDR1 and CDR2 (SQVTM, ANQGSEA) derive from the germline V gene.